This T cell receptor beta chain was obtained from a study of patients and donors after allogeneic stem cell transplantation. Per germline, CDR1 SGHRS and CDR2 YFSETQ. This CDR3 is built from 15 residues. The ends were cut back, 0 bases at V and 2 bases at J, with 11 bases in the middle. TCRdb reprocessed the RT-PCR reads with MiXCR, giving one entry per CDR3 protein. Among about a million distinct CDR3 sequences, roughly 18% were seen once, and the ten largest hold around 5.5%. This TCR was sampled from a human donor who was either an allogeneic HSCT recipient or a stem cell or donor lymphocyte infusion donor (not recorded which). It is not recorded whose cells these are; they may come from a transplant donor. The sample comprised blood, either unsorted or a sorted T cell fraction (not recorded which). V and J are TRBV5-1 and TRBJ2-5; no clear D gene. CDR3 sequence: CASSLAARLQETQYF. The CDR3 coding sequence is TGCGCCAGCAGCTTGGCCGCCAGATTACAAGAGACCCAGTACTTC.